The text below deals with one T cell receptor beta chain. Primers for the PCR totalled 60 Vbeta and 13 Jbeta. The table came from immunoSEQ multiplex PCR; TCRdb's copy has only in-frame clones and leaves some out. This table holds just over 150,000 clones, around 84% found once. The sample is drawn from a study of cytomegalovirus exposure and HLA in healthy donors. Sequencing used PBMCs. The TCR was taken from a man between 18 and 35 years old in good health and CMV-seronegative.

The CDR3 DNA sequence: TGCGCCAGCACCCCTACGGCGGGAGAGATTGAGCAGTTCTTC. It specifies CASTPTAGEIEQFF. The J gene is TRBJ2-1, the V gene TRBV5-1; 7 bases align to TRBD2. V was clipped by 6 bases and J by 9 bases; unmatched bases: 12. Germline V gene lookup returns CDR1 SGHRS and CDR2 YFSETQ. The CDR3 totals 14 residues. Combining the CDR3 with reference TRBV5-1 and TRBJ2-1 gives the whole variable domain KAGVTQTPRYLIKTRGQQVTLSCSPISGHRSVSWYQQTPGQGLQFLFEYFSETQRNKGNFPGRFSGRQFSNSRSEMNVSTLELGDSALYLCASTPTAGEIEQFFGPGTRLTVL.